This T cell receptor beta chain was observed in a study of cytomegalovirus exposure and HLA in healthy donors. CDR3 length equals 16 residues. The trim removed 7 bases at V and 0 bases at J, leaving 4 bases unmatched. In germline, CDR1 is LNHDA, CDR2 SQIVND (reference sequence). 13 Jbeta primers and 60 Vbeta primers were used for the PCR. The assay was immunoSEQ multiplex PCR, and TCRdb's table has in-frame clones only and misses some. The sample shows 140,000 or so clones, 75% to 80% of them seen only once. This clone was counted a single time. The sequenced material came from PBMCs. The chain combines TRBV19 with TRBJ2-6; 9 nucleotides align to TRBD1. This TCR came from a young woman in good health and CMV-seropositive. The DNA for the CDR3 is TGTGCCAGTACCCTGACAGGGGGCTCTGGGGCCAACGTCCTGACTTTC. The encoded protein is CASTLTGGSGANVLTF.